The clone carrying this T cell receptor beta chain has more than one count but fewer than ten. As yet, its antigen is unknown. This CDR3 is built from 17 residues. Germline V gene sequence: CDR1 MGHRA, CDR2 YSYEKL. The ends lost 0 bases at V and 7 bases at J; junction bases unmatched: 7. The sample is drawn from a study of T cells in Graves' hyperthyroidism and ophthalmopathy. Study results and limitations: In the analysis, a 13 V-J model separated ophthalmopathy from stable hyperthyroidism. Expanded thyroid clonotypes (above 0.001) were mostly also found in blood.

What was amplified from RNA transcripts were TCR beta CDR3 regions. Primed by the HTBI set, a first-round RT-PCR was run on the TCR CDR3. Each CDR3 protein is one row after TCRdb ran MiXCR on the multiplex PCR reads. The data show approximately 430,000 distinct CDR3 sequences, 15% to 18% seen once. Patients aged 18 to 65 had newly diagnosed hyperthyroidism that had lasted under 2 months. A roughly 10 ml volume of fresh peripheral blood provided the PBMCs. This sequence joins TRBV4-1 and TRBJ2-2; TRBD2 matches 11 bases. This clonotype originated in a woman in her late teens or twenties with Graves' hyperthyroidism. The specimen was blood. CDR3 sequence reads: CASSQDLAGGPNGELFF. Written as DNA, the CDR3 is TGCGCCAGCAGCCAAGATTTAGCGGGGGGGCCTAACGGGGAGCTGTTTTTT.